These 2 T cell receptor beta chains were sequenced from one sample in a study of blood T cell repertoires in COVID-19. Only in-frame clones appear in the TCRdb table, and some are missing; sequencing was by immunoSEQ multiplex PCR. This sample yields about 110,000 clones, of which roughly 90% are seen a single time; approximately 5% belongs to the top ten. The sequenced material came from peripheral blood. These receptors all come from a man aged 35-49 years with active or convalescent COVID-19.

In DNA, the CDR3 is TGTGCCAGCAGCTTACAACCTCCTAGCACCTACAATGAGCAGTTCTTC. Translation gives CASSLQPPSTYNEQFF. The chain has TRBV7-2 and TRBJ2-1, with D perhaps TRBD2 (5 bases). The CDR3 runs to 16 residues. CDR1 is SGHTA and CDR2 is FQGNSA in the germline V gene. Trimming stripped 2 bases from V and 2 bases from J, with 13 bases between. The full variable domain, in which reference TRBV7-2 and TRBJ2-1 provide the parts outside the CDR3, is GAGVSQSPSNKVTEKGKDVELRCDPISGHTALYWYRQSLGQGLEFLIYFQGNSAPDKSGLPSDRFSAERTGGSVSTLTIQRTQQEDSAVYLCASSLQPPSTYNEQFFGPGTRLTVL.

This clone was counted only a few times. CDR3 amino acids: CASSFMAGSQETQYF. For the CDR3, the DNA is TGTGCCAGCAGTTTTATGGCGGGGTCACAAGAGACCCAGTACTTC. The chain is built from TRBV27 and TRBJ2-5; perhaps TRBD2 as D (6 bases). The V gene's germline CDR1 is MNHEY and CDR2 SMNVEV (reference sequence). The V gene lost 3 bases and the J gene lost 2 bases, with 13 bases spanning the gap. The CDR3 length is 15 residues.